This entry features one T cell receptor (beta chain) sequence. This record comes from a study of blood T cell repertoires in COVID-19. The protocol was immunoSEQ multiplex PCR, while the TCRdb copy is restricted to in-frame clones and leaves out a portion. The table lists about 400,000 clones, roughly 86% of them singletons. Germline CDR1 is MDHEN and CDR2 is SYDVKM. J lost 0 bases, V lost 6 bases, and 5 bases had no gene match. The CDR3 totals 15 residues. V is TRBV28 and J is TRBJ1-5, with 7 bases identical to TRBD1. The sequence derives from a man between 40 and 49 years old in a cohort exposed to, infected with or recovered from COVID-19 (not recorded which). The sequenced material came from PBMCs or T cells enriched from blood (not recorded which). The CDR3 DNA follows: TGTGCCAGCAGGGGGACAGAGTCTAGCAATCAGCCCCAGCATTTT. Protein sequence: CASRGTESSNQPQHF.